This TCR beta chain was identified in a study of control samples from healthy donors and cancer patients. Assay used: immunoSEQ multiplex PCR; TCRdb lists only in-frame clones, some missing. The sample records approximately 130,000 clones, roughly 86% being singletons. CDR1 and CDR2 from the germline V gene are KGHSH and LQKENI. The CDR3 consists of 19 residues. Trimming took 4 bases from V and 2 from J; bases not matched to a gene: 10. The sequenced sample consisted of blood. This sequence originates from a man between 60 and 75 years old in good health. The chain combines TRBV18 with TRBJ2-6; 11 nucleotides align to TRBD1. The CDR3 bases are TGTGCCAGCTCACAATCCGGGACAGGGGGATTCACTGGGGCCAACGTCCTGACTTTC. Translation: CASSQSGTGGFTGANVLTF.